Here is one T cell receptor (beta chain) with its context. This record comes from a study of T-cell reconstitution after alpha-beta-depleted transplantation in children. A library of TCRbeta sequences, prepared with unique molecular identifiers, was generated. TCRdb reprocessed the PCR reads with MiXCR, giving one entry per CDR3 protein. The profile covers fewer than 550,000 distinct CDR3 sequences, with 9.5% to 13% appearing a single time and roughly 5.1% taken by the ten largest. The V and J ends lost 5 bases and 7 bases, in that order; junction bases with no gene match: 7. This CDR3 has 13 residues. Germline V gives CDR1 SGHRS, CDR2 YFSETQ.

The gene calls are TRBV5-1 and TRBJ1-2; 8 bases align to TRBD1. The specimen comprised PBMCs from the stem cell graft donor, sampled from the stem cell graft. This TCR was recovered from a human donor who donated a stem cell graft to a child with acute myeloid leukemia. Here the CDR3 reads CASRPGQGSGYTF. The CDR3 DNA follows: TGCGCCAGCAGGCCAGGACAGGGTTCTGGCTACACCTTC.